These T cell receptor beta chains were read from a single sample in a study of blood T cells in healthy people across ages. TCRdb ran MiXCR on the 5' RACE reads and lists one entry per CDR3 protein. The sample lists approximately 1,700,000 distinct CDR3 sequences, 35% to 50% occurring once. The material sequenced was blood. Receptor source: a human donor in good health. Each CDR3 is given with its conserved first and last residue. D genes are given only for firm matches. The size of a clone is reported for some rows only, either as once, few or many, or as a class for expanded clones.

v_gene: TRBV6-5; j_gene: TRBJ2-7; d_gene: NA; abundance: NA; CDR3nt: TGTGCCAGCAGTTATGCAGACAGTGACTACGAGCAGTACTTC; CDR3aa: CASSYADSDYEQYF
v_gene: TRBV20-1; j_gene: TRBJ2-3; d_gene: NA; abundance: once; CDR3nt: TGCAGTGCCCGCCCGTCGGCGGGCACAGATACGCAGTATTTT; CDR3aa: CSARPSAGTDTQYF
v_gene: TRBV20-1; j_gene: TRBJ2-5; d_gene: TRBD2; abundance: NA; CDR3nt: TGCAGTATTGGACTAGCACAGCAAGAGACCCAGTACTTC; CDR3aa: CSIGLAQQETQYF
v_gene: TRBV6-2/TRBV6-3; j_gene: TRBJ2-7; d_gene: NA; abundance: many; CDR3nt: TGTGCCAGCAGTTCCACTGATACCTACGAGCAGTACTTC; CDR3aa: CASSSTDTYEQYF
v_gene: TRBV7-3; j_gene: TRBJ2-5; d_gene: NA; abundance: NA; CDR3nt: TGTGCCAGCAGCTTAAGGGGCCAGAACCAAGAGACCCAGTACTTC; CDR3aa: CASSLRGQNQETQYF
v_gene: TRBV6-5; j_gene: TRBJ1-1; d_gene: TRBD1; abundance: NA; CDR3nt: TGTGCCAGCAGTTCAAACGACAGGGGAAGTTGGACTGAAGCTTTCTTT; CDR3aa: CASSSNDRGSWTEAFF
v_gene: TRBV7-8; j_gene: TRBJ2-7; d_gene: TRBD1; abundance: many; CDR3nt: TGTGCCAGCAGGCCCAGGGGGTTCTTACACGAGCAGTACTTC; CDR3aa: CASRPRGFLHEQYF
v_gene: TRBV4-3; j_gene: TRBJ1-1; d_gene: NA; abundance: few; CDR3nt: TGCGCCAGCAGCCAAGTAGGTCGGTCGAGGGAAGCTGAAGCTTTCTTT; CDR3aa: CASSQVGRSREAEAFF
v_gene: TRBV11-1; j_gene: TRBJ1-1; d_gene: TRBD1; abundance: few; CDR3nt: TGTGCCAGCAGCTTAGCGCAAGGACAGGTGAACACTGAAGCTTTCTTT; CDR3aa: CASSLAQGQVNTEAFF
v_gene: TRBV4-3; j_gene: TRBJ2-3; d_gene: NA; abundance: NA; CDR3nt: TGCGCCAGCAGCCAAGAGGTGGACAGTAGCACAGATACGCAGTATTTT; CDR3aa: CASSQEVDSSTDTQYF
v_gene: TRBV6-5; j_gene: TRBJ2-7; d_gene: NA; abundance: many; CDR3nt: TGTGCCAGCACCGGGAACTCCTACGAGCAGTACTTC; CDR3aa: CASTGNSYEQYF
v_gene: TRBV28; j_gene: TRBJ2-7; d_gene: NA; abundance: NA; CDR3nt: TGTGCCAGCAGTTCCCCGGGACGGTTAACCTACGAGCAGTACTTC; CDR3aa: CASSSPGRLTYEQYF
v_gene: TRBV27; j_gene: TRBJ2-7; d_gene: NA; abundance: NA; CDR3nt: TGTGCCAGCAGTTTAGAGGCGGGGTGGAGTTACGAGCAGTACTTC; CDR3aa: CASSLEAGWSYEQYF
v_gene: TRBV29-1; j_gene: TRBJ2-7; d_gene: NA; abundance: once; CDR3nt: TGCAGCGTTGTTCTCGTCAGTCGAGGGCCCTACGAGCAGTACTTC; CDR3aa: CSVVLVSRGPYEQYF
v_gene: TRBV6-2/TRBV6-3; j_gene: TRBJ2-1; d_gene: NA; abundance: NA; CDR3nt: TGTGCCCCTCAACGGGAGCAGTTCTTC; CDR3aa: CAPQREQFF
v_gene: TRBV11-1; j_gene: TRBJ2-5; d_gene: TRBD1; abundance: NA; CDR3nt: TGTGCCAGCAGCTCTCACCCGGGACAGGGGAAAGAGACCCAGTACTTC; CDR3aa: CASSSHPGQGKETQYF
v_gene: TRBV15; j_gene: TRBJ2-3; d_gene: TRBD2; abundance: few; CDR3nt: TGTGCCACCAGCAGAGAACCACTTTCGAGCGGGGGCACAGATACGCAGTATTTT; CDR3aa: CATSREPLSSGGTDTQYF
v_gene: TRBV12-3/TRBV12-4; j_gene: TRBJ2-7; d_gene: NA; abundance: NA; CDR3nt: TGTGCCAGCAGTGCTCAGGTGTACGAGCAGTACTTC; CDR3aa: CASSAQVYEQYF
v_gene: TRBV20-1; j_gene: TRBJ2-1; d_gene: TRBD2; abundance: NA; CDR3nt: TGCAGTGCTGAGCGGGGGACTAACAATGAGCAGTTCTTC; CDR3aa: CSAERGTNNEQFF
v_gene: TRBV15; j_gene: TRBJ2-7; d_gene: NA; abundance: few; CDR3nt: TGTGCCACCAGCAGAGATAGGACGGCCTCCTACGAGCAGTACTTC; CDR3aa: CATSRDRTASYEQYF
v_gene: TRBV4-2; j_gene: TRBJ1-6; d_gene: TRBD1; abundance: NA; CDR3nt: TGTGCCAGCAGCTCCCGGGACAGCGGAAATTCACCCCTCCACTTT; CDR3aa: CASSSRDSGNSPLHF
v_gene: TRBV5-6; j_gene: TRBJ1-2; d_gene: NA; abundance: NA; CDR3nt: TGTGCCAGCAGCATGACGACCTACTATGGCTACACCTTC; CDR3aa: CASSMTTYYGYTF
v_gene: TRBV6-2/TRBV6-3; j_gene: TRBJ1-2; d_gene: NA; abundance: NA; CDR3nt: TGTGCCAGCAGTTACTCCCCTTGGTCTCAGGATGGCTACACCTTC; CDR3aa: CASSYSPWSQDGYTF
v_gene: TRBV18; j_gene: TRBJ2-4; d_gene: NA; abundance: once; CDR3nt: TGTGCCAGCTCAATAACTTCGACTAGTTTAGCCAAAAGCATTCAGTACTTC; CDR3aa: CASSITSTSLAKSIQYF
v_gene: TRBV5-6; j_gene: TRBJ1-2; d_gene: NA; abundance: NA; CDR3nt: TGTGCCAGCAGCTTTCTGGACTATCCCCGGGAGGGCTACACCTTC; CDR3aa: CASSFLDYPREGYTF
v_gene: TRBV15; j_gene: TRBJ2-3; d_gene: TRBD2; abundance: NA; CDR3nt: TGTGCCACCAGCAGAGATCCCCCTGCGGGGGGAGTCGGAGATACGCAGTATTTT; CDR3aa: CATSRDPPAGGVGDTQYF
v_gene: TRBV7-8; j_gene: TRBJ2-1; d_gene: TRBD2; abundance: NA; CDR3nt: TGTGCCAGCAGCTTAGGCGGGGGACTTAGTAGTAATGAGCAGTTCTTC; CDR3aa: CASSLGGGLSSNEQFF
v_gene: TRBV20-1; j_gene: TRBJ2-7; d_gene: TRBD2; abundance: NA; CDR3nt: TGCAGTGCTAGTTTCCCTAGCGGGGGACGCTACGAGCAGTACTTC; CDR3aa: CSASFPSGGRYEQYF
v_gene: TRBV5-1; j_gene: TRBJ1-1; d_gene: NA; abundance: NA; CDR3nt: TGCGCCAGCAGCTTAGGGTCCGGGACTGGAGCTTTCTTT; CDR3aa: CASSLGSGTGAFF
v_gene: TRBV12-3/TRBV12-4; j_gene: TRBJ1-6; d_gene: TRBD1; abundance: NA; CDR3nt: TGTGCCAGCAGTTTTCTAGACAGGGGGTATTCACCCCTCCACTTT; CDR3aa: CASSFLDRGYSPLHF
v_gene: TRBV5-1; j_gene: TRBJ2-2; d_gene: NA; abundance: few; CDR3nt: TGCGCCAGCAGCTTGGCGGGACACCCCACCGGGGAGCTGTTTTTT; CDR3aa: CASSLAGHPTGELFF
v_gene: TRBV7-6; j_gene: TRBJ2-1; d_gene: NA; abundance: NA; CDR3nt: TGTGCCAGCAGCTTAGGGTCAGGGGTTAACTCCTACAATGAGCAGTTCTTC; CDR3aa: CASSLGSGVNSYNEQFF
v_gene: TRBV20-1; j_gene: TRBJ2-5; d_gene: TRBD1; abundance: NA; CDR3nt: TGCAATGCTGCCAGGGGGCAAGAGACCCAGTACTTC; CDR3aa: CNAARGQETQYF
v_gene: TRBV29-1; j_gene: TRBJ1-2; d_gene: NA; abundance: few; CDR3nt: TGCAGCGTTGAAGATGGGGGCTCCGCACCCTATGGCTACACCTTC; CDR3aa: CSVEDGGSAPYGYTF
v_gene: TRBV4-1; j_gene: TRBJ2-1; d_gene: NA; abundance: once; CDR3nt: TGCGCCAGCAGCCCTACCGGGACGGAATCCTACAATGAGCAGTTCTTC; CDR3aa: CASSPTGTESYNEQFF
v_gene: TRBV5-1; j_gene: TRBJ2-3; d_gene: TRBD2; abundance: NA; CDR3nt: TGCGCCAGCAGCACTGTTGTTGGCGGGGGAGCAGATACGCAGTATTTT; CDR3aa: CASSTVVGGGADTQYF
v_gene: TRBV28; j_gene: TRBJ2-7; d_gene: TRBD2; abundance: few; CDR3nt: TGTGCCAGCAAAAAATGGGGAGGGGTAGCCCACGAGCAGTACTTC; CDR3aa: CASKKWGGVAHEQYF
v_gene: TRBV12-3/TRBV12-4; j_gene: TRBJ2-1; d_gene: NA; abundance: NA; CDR3nt: TGTGCCAGCAGTTCCGCCTGGAATGAGCAGTTCTTC; CDR3aa: CASSSAWNEQFF
v_gene: TRBV6-2/TRBV6-3; j_gene: TRBJ2-1; d_gene: TRBD2; abundance: NA; CDR3nt: TGTGCCAGCTGTCAACTAGCGGACTCGTACAATGAGCAGTTCTTC; CDR3aa: CASCQLADSYNEQFF
v_gene: TRBV5-6; j_gene: TRBJ2-5; d_gene: NA; abundance: once; CDR3nt: TGTGTCAGCAGCTGGGGAGACAACCAAGAGACCCAGTACTTC; CDR3aa: CVSSWGDNQETQYF
v_gene: TRBV12-3/TRBV12-4; j_gene: TRBJ2-5; d_gene: NA; abundance: many; CDR3nt: TGTGCCAGCAGTCCCCCCGGGCTCGAAGAGACCCAGTACTTC; CDR3aa: CASSPPGLEETQYF
v_gene: TRBV7-2; j_gene: TRBJ2-1; d_gene: NA; abundance: many; CDR3nt: TGTGCCAGCAGCTTAGCGGCGGGGCGGGGATACAATGAGCAGTTCTTC; CDR3aa: CASSLAAGRGYNEQFF
v_gene: TRBV9; j_gene: TRBJ2-1; d_gene: NA; abundance: once; CDR3nt: TGTGCCAGCAGCCCTCACCGGGACAACTACAATGAGCAATTCTTC; CDR3aa: CASSPHRDNYNEQFF
v_gene: TRBV28; j_gene: TRBJ2-3; d_gene: NA; abundance: NA; CDR3nt: TGTGCCAGCAGCCCAACGGAGACTGCCGAGACGCAGTATTTT; CDR3aa: CASSPTETAETQYF
v_gene: TRBV11-2; j_gene: TRBJ2-1; d_gene: NA; abundance: NA; CDR3nt: TGTGCCAGCAGCACGTCGGGGCCTTTTTACAATGAGCAGTTCTTC; CDR3aa: CASSTSGPFYNEQFF
v_gene: TRBV19; j_gene: TRBJ1-2; d_gene: NA; abundance: NA; CDR3nt: TGTGCCAGTAGTATAGAGGGCACCGGGAACTATGGCTACACCTTC; CDR3aa: CASSIEGTGNYGYTF
v_gene: TRBV18; j_gene: TRBJ1-4; d_gene: TRBD1; abundance: few; CDR3nt: TGTGCCAGCTCACTCCGGGACAGGGATGAAAAACTGTTTTTT; CDR3aa: CASSLRDRDEKLFF
v_gene: TRBV4-1; j_gene: TRBJ1-2; d_gene: NA; abundance: many; CDR3nt: TGCGCCAGCAGCCAAGATGCCAGGGGCTATGGCTACACCTTC; CDR3aa: CASSQDARGYGYTF
v_gene: TRBV3-1; j_gene: TRBJ2-1; d_gene: TRBD2; abundance: NA; CDR3nt: TGTGCCAGCAGCCTTAAGACTAGCGGGTTTGCCAATGAGCAGTTCTTC; CDR3aa: CASSLKTSGFANEQFF
v_gene: TRBV29-1; j_gene: TRBJ1-1; d_gene: NA; abundance: NA; CDR3nt: TGCAGCGCTTCGGGGGCGAACACTGAAGCTTTCTTT; CDR3aa: CSASGANTEAFF
v_gene: TRBV7-2; j_gene: TRBJ1-1; d_gene: NA; abundance: NA; CDR3nt: TGTGCCAGCAGCTTAGACGGATCCGGGGGGGCCTCTCGGGGAGCTTTCTTT; CDR3aa: CASSLDGSGGASRGAFF
v_gene: TRBV7-2; j_gene: TRBJ1-1; d_gene: TRBD1; abundance: NA; CDR3nt: TGTGCCAGCACCCGACGCTGGGCAGGGGGCCACAGCACTGAAGCTTTCTTT; CDR3aa: CASTRRWAGGHSTEAFF
v_gene: TRBV20-1; j_gene: TRBJ1-5; d_gene: NA; abundance: few; CDR3nt: TGCAGTGCTAGTCCCCCGGGGTTGGGTCAGCCCCAGCATTTT; CDR3aa: CSASPPGLGQPQHF
v_gene: TRBV7-9; j_gene: TRBJ2-5; d_gene: NA; abundance: few; CDR3nt: TGTGCCAGCCTCGGGCAGGGGAGGGAAGAGACCCAGTACTTC; CDR3aa: CASLGQGREETQYF
v_gene: TRBV4-3; j_gene: TRBJ2-7; d_gene: NA; abundance: NA; CDR3nt: TGCGCCAGCAGCCAAGGGGGTTGGGGAGCGTACGAGCAGTACTTC; CDR3aa: CASSQGGWGAYEQYF
v_gene: TRBV9; j_gene: TRBJ2-1; d_gene: NA; abundance: few; CDR3nt: TGTGCCAGCAGCGTAGTGGGGAGGGGGGGGCCTTACAATGAGCAGTTCTTC; CDR3aa: CASSVVGRGGPYNEQFF
v_gene: TRBV11-3; j_gene: TRBJ2-3; d_gene: TRBD1; abundance: NA; CDR3nt: TGTGCCAGCAGCTTAGGACAGGGTGCCTCTCTTAACACAGATACGCAGTATTTT; CDR3aa: CASSLGQGASLNTDTQYF
v_gene: TRBV7-8; j_gene: TRBJ1-2; d_gene: NA; abundance: NA; CDR3nt: TGTGCCAGCAGCCTCAACAGGGCTCTAGGCTACACCTTC; CDR3aa: CASSLNRALGYTF
v_gene: TRBV12-3/TRBV12-4; j_gene: TRBJ2-7; d_gene: NA; abundance: NA; CDR3nt: TGTGCCAGCAGCGGGACTGCTGGGTTCAACGAGCAGTACTTC; CDR3aa: CASSGTAGFNEQYF